These T cell receptor beta chains were read from a single sample in a study of shared clonotypes between healthy human individuals. The data were produced by immunoSEQ multiplex PCR, yet TCRdb's version contains in-frame clones alone and is incomplete. The sample gives hundreds of thousands of clones, around 92% of which show up once; more than 20% is in the top ten. Material: naive CD8+ T cells sorted from blood. The receptor source for this set is a man between 25 and 39 years old in good health. Both conserved end residues are part of each CDR3. D genes are given only for firm matches. A row's size may be missing; if present it is once, few, many or a size class.

j_call v_call d_call clone_size cdr3_nt cdr3_aa
TRBJ2-2 TRBV11-3 - once TGTGCCAGCAGCTTATATAACACCGGGGAGCTGTTTTTT CASSLYNTGELFF
TRBJ2-1 TRBV10-3 - - TGTGCCATCAGTGAGTCGAATCGGATGGATGAGCAGTTCTTC CAISESNRMDEQFF
TRBJ1-1 TRBV27 TRBD1 - TGTGCCAGCAGTGACTCACAGGGGCGTAATGCCGCTGAAGCTTTCTTT CASSDSQGRNAAEAFF
TRBJ1-5 TRBV9 - - TGTGCCAGCAGCGTAGACGGGGGCGATCAGCCCCAGCATTTT CASSVDGGDQPQHF
TRBJ2-1 TRBV7-2 TRBD1 - TGTGCCAGCAGCTTACAGGACAGGGAGTATGATGAGCAGTTCTTC CASSLQDREYDEQFF
TRBJ2-1 TRBV20-1 - - TGCAGTGCTTCGAATGAGCAGTTCTTC CSASNEQFF
TRBJ2-1 TRBV7-2 - - TGTGCCAGCAGCTTACTAGCTCACTACAATGAGCAGTTCTTC CASSLLAHYNEQFF
TRBJ1-1 TRBV5-4 - - TGTGCCAGCAGCTTGGGTCTGGCAGGGCGAACTGAAGCTTTCTTT CASSLGLAGRTEAFF
TRBJ2-7 TRBV15 - - TGTGCCACCAGCAGACCCCTGGGGACTGACTACGAGCAGTACTTC CATSRPLGTDYEQYF
TRBJ2-7 TRBV4-1 TRBD2 - TGCGCCAGCAGCCAAGTCGCTAGCGGCACCTACGAGCAGTACTTC CASSQVASGTYEQYF
TRBJ2-5 TRBV5-5 - - TGTGCCAGCAGCTTGGCTAGGGGGAGGGGTTTAGAGACCCAGTACTTC CASSLARGRGLETQYF
TRBJ2-1 TRBV4-2 TRBD2 - TGTGCCAGCAGCCCTTCTGGACTAGCCGGGACATCAAATGAGCAGTTCTTC CASSPSGLAGTSNEQFF
TRBJ2-1 TRBV11-2 - few TGTGCCAGCATCCTTAGCTCCTACAATGAGCAGTTCTTC CASILSSYNEQFF
TRBJ1-1 TRBV15 - - TGTGCCACCAGCACAAGACTGAACACTGAAGCTTTCTTT CATSTRLNTEAFF
TRBJ1-2 TRBV19 - - TGTGCCAGTAGAGGACGGCTCAACCCGAACTATGGCTACACCTTC CASRGRLNPNYGYTF
TRBJ2-1 TRBV7-8 TRBD2 - TGTGCCAGTGATCAAGGACTAGCGGTCTACAATGAGCAGTTCTTC CASDQGLAVYNEQFF
TRBJ2-5 TRBV2 - - TGTGCCAGCAGCGATCCGACAGGGGAGGGGATGCAAGAGACCCAGTACTTC CASSDPTGEGMQETQYF
TRBJ2-7 TRBV4-1 TRBD2 - TGCGCCAGCAGCCAAGTAGCGGGAGGGCCTTACGAGCAGTACTTC CASSQVAGGPYEQYF
TRBJ2-1 TRBV27 TRBD2 - TGTGCCAGCAGCGGGACTAGCTCCTACAATGAGCAGTTCTTC CASSGTSSYNEQFF
TRBJ2-7 TRBV29-1 TRBD2 once TGCAGCGCCCTCCCGACTAGCGGGAGTGTCTACGAGCAGTACTTC CSALPTSGSVYEQYF
TRBJ2-1 TRBV9 - - TGTGCCAGCAGCGTACATCAGGGACTTCGAACCTACAATGAGCAGTTCTTC CASSVHQGLRTYNEQFF
TRBJ2-5 TRBV27 - - TGTGCCAGCAGTTTATCAGAGACCCAGTACTTC CASSLSETQYF
TRBJ2-7 TRBV27 - - TGTGCCAGCAGTTTTGGTGGAGTCTACGAGCAGTACTTC CASSFGGVYEQYF
TRBJ2-1 TRBV7-6 TRBD2 - TGTGCCAGCAGCCCGACTAGCGGGAGGATGAATGAGCAGTTCTTC CASSPTSGRMNEQFF
TRBJ2-3 TRBV9 - once TGTGCCAGCAGCCTTAGGTTCGGTAGCACAGATACGCAGTATTTT CASSLRFGSTDTQYF
TRBJ2-7 TRBV4-2 - - TGTGCCAGCAGCCAAGATTTTGCCGAGCAGTACTTC CASSQDFAEQYF
TRBJ2-7 TRBV7-2 TRBD2 - TGTGCCAGCAGCTCCCGGGGGAGGGCCAGATACGAGCAGTACTTC CASSSRGRARYEQYF
TRBJ2-1 TRBV25-1 - - TGTGCCAGCAGTAATATGGGTAGGGACAATGAGCAGTTCTTC CASSNMGRDNEQFF
TRBJ1-1 TRBV7-9 TRBD1 - TGTGCCAGCAGCTTAGCCTTGAACAGGGGAGAAGCTTTCTTT CASSLALNRGEAFF
TRBJ1-2 TRBV27 - - TGTGCCAGCAGTTTAATGGGCCTCGATGGCTACACCTTC CASSLMGLDGYTF
TRBJ2-5 TRBV14 - - TGTGCCAGCAGCAACCCCTTGCAAGAGACCCAGTACTTC CASSNPLQETQYF
TRBJ1-1 TRBV7-9 - - TGTGCCAGCAGCTTAGCGCTCACCATGGAAGCTTTCTTT CASSLALTMEAFF
TRBJ1-2 TRBV5-1 - - TGCGCCAGCAGCTACTTGGACAGTAACTATGGCTACACCTTC CASSYLDSNYGYTF
TRBJ1-1 TRBV7-2 - - TGTGCCAGCAGCCACGATCTTCTAGTGTGGGAGAGTGAAGCTTTCTTT CASSHDLLVWESEAFF
TRBJ2-1 TRBV7-9 - few TGTGCCAGCGCGTGGAATGAGCAGTTCTTC CASAWNEQFF
TRBJ1-2 TRBV13 - few TGTGCCAGCAGCTTTGGGGGGCATGGCTACACCTTC CASSFGGHGYTF
TRBJ2-2 TRBV6-4 TRBD2 - TGTGCCAGCAGTGGACTAGCGGACACCGGGGAGCTGTTTTTT CASSGLADTGELFF
TRBJ2-1 TRBV19 - few TGTGCCAGTAATCCCGGAGAGGGGCTTCGGAATGAGCAGTTCTTC CASNPGEGLRNEQFF
TRBJ2-7 TRBV7-9 - - TGTGCCAGCAGCTTAGCGCTGGGGTTCTCCTACGAGCAGTACTTC CASSLALGFSYEQYF
TRBJ2-2 TRBV7-6 - - TGTGCCAGCAGCCTAGGGGGGAACGGGGAGCTGTTTTTT CASSLGGNGELFF
TRBJ2-7 TRBV11-2 - - TGTGCCAGCAGCCATCCCGGCTGGCCCTACGAGCAGTACTTC CASSHPGWPYEQYF
TRBJ1-4 TRBV29-1 TRBD1 - TGCAGCGTTGCAGGGGGGATGGGTAATGAAAAACTGTTTTTT CSVAGGMGNEKLFF